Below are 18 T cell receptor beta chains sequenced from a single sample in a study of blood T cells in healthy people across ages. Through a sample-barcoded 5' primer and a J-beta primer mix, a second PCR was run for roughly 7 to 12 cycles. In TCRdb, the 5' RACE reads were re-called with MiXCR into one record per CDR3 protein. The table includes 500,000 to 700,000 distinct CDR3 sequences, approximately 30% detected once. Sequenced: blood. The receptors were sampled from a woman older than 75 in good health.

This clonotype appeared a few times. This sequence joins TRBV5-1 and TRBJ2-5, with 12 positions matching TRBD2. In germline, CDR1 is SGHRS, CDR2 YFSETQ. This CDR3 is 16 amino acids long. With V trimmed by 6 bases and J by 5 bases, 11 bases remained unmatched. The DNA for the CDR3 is TGCGCCAGCACCTACCGGACTAGCGGGGTGGGGGAGACCCAGTACTTC. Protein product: CASTYRTSGVGETQYF.

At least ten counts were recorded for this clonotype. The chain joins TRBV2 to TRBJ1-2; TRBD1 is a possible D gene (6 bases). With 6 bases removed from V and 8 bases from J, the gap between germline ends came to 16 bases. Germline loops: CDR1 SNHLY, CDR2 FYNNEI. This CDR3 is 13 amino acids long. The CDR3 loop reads CASSVTGAEGYTF. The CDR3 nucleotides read TGTGCCAGCAGCGTCACGGGGGCTGAGGGCTACACCTTC.

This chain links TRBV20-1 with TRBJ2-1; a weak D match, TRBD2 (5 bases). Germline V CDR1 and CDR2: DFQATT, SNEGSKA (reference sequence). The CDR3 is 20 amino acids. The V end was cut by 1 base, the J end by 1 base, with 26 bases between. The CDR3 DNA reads TGCAGTGCTAGAGGCCTCCCGCTGATCGAAGCGCGAGGGTCCTACAATGAGCAGTTCTTC. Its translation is CSARGLPLIEARGSYNEQFF.

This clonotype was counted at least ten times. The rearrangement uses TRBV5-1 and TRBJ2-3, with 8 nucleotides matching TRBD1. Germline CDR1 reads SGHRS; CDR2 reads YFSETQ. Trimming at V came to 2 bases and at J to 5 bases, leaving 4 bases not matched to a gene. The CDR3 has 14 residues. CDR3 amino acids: CASSFSGGEDTQYF. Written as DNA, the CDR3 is TGCGCCAGCAGCTTTTCAGGGGGCGAAGATACGCAGTATTTT.

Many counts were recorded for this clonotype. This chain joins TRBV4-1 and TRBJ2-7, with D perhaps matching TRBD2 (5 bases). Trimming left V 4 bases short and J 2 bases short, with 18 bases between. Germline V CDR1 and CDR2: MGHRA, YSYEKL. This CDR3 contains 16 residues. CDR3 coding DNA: TGCGCCAGCAGCCCTGGAGGAGCGTCGCTCGCCTACGAGCAGTACTTC. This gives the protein CASSPGGASLAYEQYF.

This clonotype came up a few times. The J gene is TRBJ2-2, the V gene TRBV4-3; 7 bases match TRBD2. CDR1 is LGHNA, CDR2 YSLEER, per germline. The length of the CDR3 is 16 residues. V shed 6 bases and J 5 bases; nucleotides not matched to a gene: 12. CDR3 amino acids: CASSTLGPGGTGELFF. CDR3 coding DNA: TGCGCCAGCAGTACCCTCGGACCGGGAGGTACCGGGGAGCTGTTTTTT.

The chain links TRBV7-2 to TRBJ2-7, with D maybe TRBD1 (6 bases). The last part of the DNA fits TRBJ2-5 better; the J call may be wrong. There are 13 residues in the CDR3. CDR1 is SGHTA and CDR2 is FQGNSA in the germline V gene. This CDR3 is CASSLDLGGTQYF. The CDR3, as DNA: TGTGCCAGCAGCTTAGACTTAGGGGGGACCCAGTACTTC.

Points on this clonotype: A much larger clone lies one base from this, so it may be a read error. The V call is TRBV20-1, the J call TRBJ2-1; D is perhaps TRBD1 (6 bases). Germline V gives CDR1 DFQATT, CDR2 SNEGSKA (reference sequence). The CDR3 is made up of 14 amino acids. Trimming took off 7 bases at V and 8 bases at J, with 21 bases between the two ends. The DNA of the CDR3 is TGCAGTGTTGAAACGAGACACCCAGGGGATGAGCAGTTCTTC. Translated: CSVETRHPGDEQFF.

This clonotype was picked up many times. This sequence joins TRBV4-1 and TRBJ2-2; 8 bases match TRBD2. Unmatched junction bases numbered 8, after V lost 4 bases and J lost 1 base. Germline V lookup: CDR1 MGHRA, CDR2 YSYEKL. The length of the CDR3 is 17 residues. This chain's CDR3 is CASSPRLAGGNTGELFF. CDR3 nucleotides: TGCGCCAGCAGCCCCCGACTCGCGGGGGGGAACACCGGGGAGCTGTTTTTT.

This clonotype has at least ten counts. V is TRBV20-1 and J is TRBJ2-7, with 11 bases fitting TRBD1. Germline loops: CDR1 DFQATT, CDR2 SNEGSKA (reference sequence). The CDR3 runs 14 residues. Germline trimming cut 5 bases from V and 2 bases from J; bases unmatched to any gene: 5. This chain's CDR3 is CSARGQGATYEQYF. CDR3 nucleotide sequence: TGCAGTGCTCGTGGACAGGGGGCCACCTACGAGCAGTACTTC.

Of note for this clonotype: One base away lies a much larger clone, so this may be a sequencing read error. The CDR3 is CAGSTRSGVNGYTF. In nucleotides, the CDR3 is TGTGCCGGCAGCACGCGGTCCGGGGTTAATGGCTACACCTTC. V usage is TRBV9 and J usage is TRBJ1-2; D remains unclear. This CDR3 region has 14 residues. CDR1 is SGDLS, CDR2 YYNGEE, per germline.

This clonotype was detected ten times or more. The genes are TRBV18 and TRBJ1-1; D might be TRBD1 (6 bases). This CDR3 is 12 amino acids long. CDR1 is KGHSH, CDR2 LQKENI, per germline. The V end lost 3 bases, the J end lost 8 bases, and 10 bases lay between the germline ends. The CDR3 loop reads CASSPSQGEAFF. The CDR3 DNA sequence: TGTGCCAGCTCACCTAGTCAGGGGGAAGCTTTCTTT.

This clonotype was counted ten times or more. The CDR3: CASSSIREQYF. Here the CDR3 DNA reads TGTGCCAGCAGCTCGATCCGGGAGCAGTACTTC. The rearrangement joins TRBV7-8 to TRBJ2-7; no clear D gene. The V end was cut by 4 bases, the J end by 7 bases, with 8 bases between. In germline, CDR1 is SGHVS, CDR2 FQNEAQ. There are 11 residues in the CDR3.

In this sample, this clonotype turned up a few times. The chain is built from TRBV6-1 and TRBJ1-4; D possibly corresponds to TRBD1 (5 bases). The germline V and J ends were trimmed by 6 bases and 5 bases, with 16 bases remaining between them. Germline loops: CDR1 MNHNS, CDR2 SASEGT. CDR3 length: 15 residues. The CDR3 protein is CASRDQGGNNEKLFF. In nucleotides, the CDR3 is TGTGCCAGCAGGGATCAGGGAGGAAACAATGAAAAACTGTTTTTT.

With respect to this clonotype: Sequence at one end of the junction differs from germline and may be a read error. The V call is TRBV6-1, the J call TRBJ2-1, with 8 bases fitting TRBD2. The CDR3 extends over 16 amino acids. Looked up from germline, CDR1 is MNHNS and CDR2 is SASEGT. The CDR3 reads CACSQMTGGAGNEQFF. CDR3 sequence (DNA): TGTGCCTGCAGCCAAATGACGGGGGGGGCCGGGAATGAGCAGTTCTTC.

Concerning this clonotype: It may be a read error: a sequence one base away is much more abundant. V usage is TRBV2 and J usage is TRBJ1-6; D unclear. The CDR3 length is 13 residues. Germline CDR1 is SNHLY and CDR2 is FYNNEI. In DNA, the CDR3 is TGTGCCACCAAGGCGGACGGAGGTCGGCCCCCCCACTTT. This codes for CATKADGGRPPHF.

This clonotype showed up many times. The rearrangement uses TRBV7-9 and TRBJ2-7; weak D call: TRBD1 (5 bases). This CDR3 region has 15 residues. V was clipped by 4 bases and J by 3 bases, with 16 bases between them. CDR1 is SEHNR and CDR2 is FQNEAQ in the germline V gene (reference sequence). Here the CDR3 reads CASSSPGQPNYEQYF. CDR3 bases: TGTGCCAGCAGCTCCCCAGGACAACCGAACTACGAGCAGTACTTC.

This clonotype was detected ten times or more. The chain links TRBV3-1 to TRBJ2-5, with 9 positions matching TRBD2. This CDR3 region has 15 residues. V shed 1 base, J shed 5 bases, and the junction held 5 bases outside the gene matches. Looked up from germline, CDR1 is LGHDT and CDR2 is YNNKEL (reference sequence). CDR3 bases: TGTGCCAGCAGCCAAGGAGGGACTAGCTCGGAGACCCAGTACTTC. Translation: CASSQGGTSSETQYF.